Below are 20 T cell receptor beta chains sequenced from a single sample in a study of graft-versus-host responses after intestinal transplantation. The antigens these receptors bind are not known. TCRdb keeps only in-frame clones here, not all; method: immunoSEQ multiplex PCR. This table has tens of thousands of clones, around 90% appearing once. The material was unstimulated CD8+ T cells sorted from spleen or lymph node cells, obtained before intestinal transplant. The origin of the receptors is a human donor who received an intestinal transplant.

This rearrangement joins TRBV7-2 to TRBJ2-5; D unresolved. V lost 8 bases, J lost 5 bases, and 12 bases lay in between. Per germline, CDR1 SGHTA and CDR2 FQGNSA. This CDR3 has 12 residues. CDR3 sequence: CASVADDETQYF. CDR3 sequence (DNA): TGTGCCAGCGTTGCGGATGATGAGACCCAGTACTTC.

The rearrangement links TRBV7-3 to TRBJ2-1; 11 bases align to TRBD2. V trimming: 6 bases; J trimming: 4 bases; junction bases outside the gene matches: 17. This CDR3 is built from 19 residues. The germline V gene has CDR1 SGHTA and CDR2 FQGTGA. The CDR3 DNA reads as TGTGCCAGCAGGGAGGACGGATCTGCCGGGACTAGCGGATACAATGAGCAGTTCTTC. Its translation: CASREDGSAGTSGYNEQFF.

The chain joins TRBV4-1 to TRBJ2-6; D gene uncertain. The germline gives CDR1 MGHRA, CDR2 YSYEKL. V lost 3 bases and J lost 4, with 10 bases in between. The CDR3 covers 15 residues. CDR3 amino acids: CASSQPTRGANVLTF. CDR3 sequence (DNA): TGCGCCAGCAGCCAGCCCACCCGGGGGGCCAACGTCCTGACTTTC.

V is TRBV4-1 and J is TRBJ1-1, with unresolved D. Germline V gene lookup returns CDR1 MGHRA and CDR2 YSYEKL. The CDR3 consists of 14 residues. V lost 1 base to trimming and J lost 2 bases, with 8 bases between them. Here the CDR3 reads CASSQVSLNTEAFF. The CDR3 DNA follows: TGCGCCAGCAGCCAAGTCAGTTTAAACACTGAAGCTTTCTTT.

This sequence joins TRBV30 and TRBJ1-1, with 8 bases aligning to TRBD1. The CDR3 runs to 13 residues. CDR1 and CDR2 (germline): GTSNPN, SVGIG (reference sequence). Trimming took 5 bases from V and 4 from J; bases not matched to a gene: 6. CDR3 in amino acids: CAWGGQGSTEAFF. The CDR3 coding sequence is TGTGCCTGGGGAGGACAGGGAAGCACTGAAGCTTTCTTT.

This sequence joins TRBV15 and TRBJ2-7; possible D gene TRBD1, 5 bases. CDR3 size: 13 residues. V was cut by 9 bases and J by 7 bases, with 19 bases left in between. Looked up from germline, CDR1 is LNHNV and CDR2 is YYDKDF (reference sequence). The CDR3 loop is CATKQAHVGEQYF. The CDR3 DNA is TGTGCCACTAAACAGGCCCACGTCGGGGAGCAGTACTTC.

The rearrangement uses TRBV5-4 and TRBJ1-1; the D is unclear. Trimming stripped 5 bases from V and 1 base from J, with 9 bases between. This CDR3 is 13 amino acids long. Germline CDR1 reads SGHNT; CDR2 reads YYREEE (reference sequence). This CDR3 is CASRYQENTEAFF. The CDR3 DNA is TGTGCCAGCAGGTATCAGGAGAACACTGAAGCTTTCTTT.

The chain joins TRBV5-4 to TRBJ2-7, with D tentatively TRBD2 (5 bases). The V end lost 2 bases, the J end lost 7 bases, and 10 bases lay between the germline ends. This CDR3 contains 12 residues. Germline values: CDR1 SGHNT, CDR2 YYREEE (reference sequence). This CDR3 is CASSLLTGEQYF. Here the CDR3 DNA reads TGTGCCAGCAGCTTATTGACGGGGGAGCAGTACTTC.

This chain links TRBV28 with TRBJ1-1; D call uncertain. V was shortened by 4 bases and J by 0 bases, with 9 bases between the two germline ends. Per germline, CDR1 MDHEN and CDR2 SYDVKM. The CDR3 is made up of 14 amino acids. The CDR3 sequence is CASSSPGVNTEAFF. The CDR3 nucleotides read TGTGCCAGCAGTTCCCCCGGGGTGAACACTGAAGCTTTCTTT.

The rearrangement uses TRBV5-4 and TRBJ2-1, with 13 bases matching TRBD2. Germline assignment: CDR1 SGHNT and CDR2 YYREEE (reference sequence). Germline trimming cut 3 bases from V and 6 bases from J; bases unmatched to any gene: 3. There are 15 residues in the CDR3. The CDR3 DNA follows: TGTGCCAGCAGCTGGGGACTAGCGGGGACCAATGAGCAGTTCTTC. It yields the protein CASSWGLAGTNEQFF. Full variable domain (remainder filled in from reference TRBV5-4 and TRBJ2-1): ETGVTQSPTHLIKTRGQQVTLRCSSQSGHNTVSWYQQALGQGPQFIFQYYREEENGRGNFPPRFSGLQFPNYSSELNVNALELDDSALYLCASSWGLAGTNEQFFGPGTRLTVL.

The gene calls are TRBV29-1 and TRBJ2-1; possible D gene TRBD2, 7 bases. The CDR3 runs 15 residues. Trimming removed 5 bases from V and 4 bases from J, with 18 bases in between. CDR1 is SQVTM, CDR2 ANQGSEA, per germline. CDR3 region: CSVQRGRASYNEQFF. The CDR3 nucleotides are TGCAGCGTTCAAAGGGGGAGGGCCAGTTACAATGAGCAGTTCTTC.

The chain is built from TRBV5-1 and TRBJ2-1; 8 bases fit TRBD2. In germline, CDR1 is SGHRS, CDR2 YFSETQ. With 0 bases clipped from V and 7 bases from J, the junction kept 6 bases outside the gene matches. The CDR3 sequence is 15 residues long. In DNA form, the CDR3 reads TGCGCCAGCAGCTTGGCGGGAGGGCCTCGGAATGAGCAGTTCTTC. Translating gives CASSLAGGPRNEQFF.

In the case of this clone: The junction does not match germline at one end; this may be a read error. This chain joins TRBV2 and TRBJ2-1; possibly TRBD2 for D (5 bases). CDR1 and CDR2 (germline): SNHLY, FYNNEI. There are 14 residues in the CDR3. The CDR3 bases are TGTGCCTGCAGGACCGAGGGTTCCTACAATGAGCAGTTCTTC. Protein: CACRTEGSYNEQFF.

The rearrangement uses TRBV11-2 and TRBJ2-1, with 7 bases that match TRBD2. Germline CDR1 SGHAT, CDR2 FQNNGV. The CDR3 consists of 16 residues. The V segment lost 5 bases and the J segment 9 bases; nucleotides outside the gene matches: 16. The CDR3 sequence is CASSLGVGDPGGEQFF. DNA for the CDR3: TGTGCCAGCAGCCTGGGGGTGGGGGACCCGGGGGGTGAGCAGTTCTTC.

The CDR3 nucleotides are TGTGCCAGCAGCTTAGGCTGGGCGGGGAACACTGAAGCTTTCTTT. Translating gives CASSLGWAGNTEAFF. This sequence joins TRBV7-2 and TRBJ1-1; no reliable D call. Trimming cost V 1 base and J 1 base, with 10 bases left between them. CDR1 is SGHTA, CDR2 FQGNSA, per germline. The CDR3 covers 15 residues.

This clone has only one observation. This chain joins TRBV2 and TRBJ2-1, with 9 nucleotides matching TRBD2. Germline CDR1 is SNHLY and CDR2 is FYNNEI. The V and J ends lost 6 bases and 0 bases, in that order; junction bases with no gene match: 6. There are 16 residues in the CDR3. The CDR3 loop is CASRETSGSSYNEQFF. In nucleotides, the CDR3 is TGTGCCAGCAGAGAGACTAGCGGTAGCTCCTACAATGAGCAGTTCTTC. Drawing the rest from reference TRBV2 and TRBJ2-1, the complete variable domain is EPEVTQTPSHQVTQMGQEVILRCVPISNHLYFYWYRQILGQKVEFLVSFYNNEISEKSEIFDDQFSVERPDGSNFTLKIRSTKLEDSAMYFCASRETSGSSYNEQFFGPGTRLTVL.

This sequence joins TRBV18 and TRBJ2-1; D may be TRBD1 (5 bases). Germline V gene lookup returns CDR1 KGHSH and CDR2 LQKENI. The CDR3 is 14 amino acids. V was cut by 5 bases and J by 9 bases, with 17 bases left in between. The CDR3 is CASSGQGSLGEQFF. As DNA, the CDR3 is TGTGCCAGCTCAGGGCAGGGTTCCTTGGGTGAGCAGTTCTTC. The full variable domain, completed using reference TRBV18 and TRBJ2-1, is NAGVMQNPRHLVRRRGQEARLRCSPMKGHSHVYWYRQLPEEGLKFMVYLQKENIIDESGMPKERFSAEFPKEGPSILRIQQVVRGDSAAYFCASSGQGSLGEQFFGPGTRLTVL.

The DNA for the CDR3 is TGTGCCAGCAGCCCGGACAGAAGCTTTGGCGGAGCCTACAATGAGCAGTTCTTC. Translated: CASSPDRSFGGAYNEQFF. The rearrangement links TRBV7-8 to TRBJ2-1, with a weak D call TRBD1 (6 bases). Germline V gene data show CDR1 as SGHVS and CDR2 as FQNEAQ. Trimming pared 5 bases from V and 2 bases from J, leaving 22 bases between. CDR3 size: 18 residues.

The V and J genes are TRBV28 and TRBJ2-2; 8 bases are a match to TRBD2. CDR1 is MDHEN, CDR2 SYDVKM, per germline. This CDR3 is built from 15 residues. J gave up 6 bases and V 4 bases, and 7 bases lay outside the gene matches. CDR3 in DNA: TGTGCCAGCAGTTCACAGCGGGAGCTTTCCGGGGAGCTGTTTTTT. This encodes CASSSQRELSGELFF.

The chain couples TRBV7-6 to TRBJ2-5; no reliable D call. The CDR3 sequence is 14 residues long. The germline V and J ends were trimmed by 0 bases and 5 bases, with 10 bases remaining between them. Germline V lookup: CDR1 SGHVS, CDR2 FNYEAQ. The DNA of the CDR3 is TGTGCCAGCAGCTTAGCATGGTCCGGGGAGACCCAGTACTTC. It encodes CASSLAWSGETQYF.